Below, 5 T cell receptor beta chains from the same sample are listed, as sequenced in a study of OX40 agonist ivuxolimab in advanced cancers. The data were produced by immunoSEQ multiplex PCR, yet TCRdb's version contains in-frame clones alone and is incomplete. The sample lists about 80,000 clones, 80% to 90% occurring once. Sequencing was performed on CD4+ or CD8+ T cells sorted from blood, taken in a trial of the OX40 agonist ivuxolimab. Receptor source: an adult with an advanced solid tumor such as melanoma, head and neck, liver or kidney cancer.

The rearrangement uses TRBV10-3 and TRBJ1-5, with 7 positions matching TRBD1. There are 16 residues in the CDR3. V dropped 10 bases and J dropped 3; count of bases not matched to a gene: 15. Germline V gene sequence: CDR1 ENHRY, CDR2 SYGVKD. The CDR3 DNA follows: TGTGCCACCAAGGATTTCACAGGGGACTACAATCAGCCCCAGCATTTT. It translates to CATKDFTGDYNQPQHF.

V and J are TRBV11-1 and TRBJ2-7; 7 nucleotides agree with TRBD1. CDR1 and CDR2 from the germline V gene are SGHAT and FQDESV (reference sequence). The trim removed 5 bases at V and 3 bases at J, leaving 7 bases unmatched. This CDR3 is 14 amino acids long. The CDR3 bases are TGTGCCAGCAGCCCCGCACAGGGGTTCTACGAGCAGTACTTC. Amino acid sequence: CASSPAQGFYEQYF.

The sample holds one count of this clone. One end of the junction does not line up with germline, which may come from a read error. The chain is built from TRBV5-1 and TRBJ1-2; 7 bases match TRBD1. Germline CDR1 reads SGHRS; CDR2 reads YFSETQ. The CDR3 runs to 15 residues. CDR3 coding DNA: TGTGCCAGCAGCTTGGTGGGTGACAGGGCCTATGGCTACACCTTC. Amino acid sequence: CASSLVGDRAYGYTF.

The V and J genes are TRBV4-3 and TRBJ1-1, with no clear D. Germline CDR1 and CDR2: LGHNA and YSLEER. The CDR3 sequence is 13 residues long. The germline V and J ends were trimmed by 0 bases and 5 bases, with 7 bases remaining between them. As DNA, the CDR3 is TGCGCCAGCAGCCAAGAAATGGGGACTGAAGCTTTCTTT. It yields the protein CASSQEMGTEAFF.

V and J are TRBV29-1 and TRBJ1-2; a possible D gene is TRBD1 (6 bases). This CDR3 spans 14 amino acids. Trimming stripped 6 bases from V and 4 bases from J, with 18 bases between. Germline lookup yields CDR1 SQVTM and CDR2 ANQGSEA. For the CDR3, the DNA is TGCAGCGTGGGTACGGGCTCGGGGGCCTATGGCTACACCTTC. Protein sequence: CSVGTGSGAYGYTF.